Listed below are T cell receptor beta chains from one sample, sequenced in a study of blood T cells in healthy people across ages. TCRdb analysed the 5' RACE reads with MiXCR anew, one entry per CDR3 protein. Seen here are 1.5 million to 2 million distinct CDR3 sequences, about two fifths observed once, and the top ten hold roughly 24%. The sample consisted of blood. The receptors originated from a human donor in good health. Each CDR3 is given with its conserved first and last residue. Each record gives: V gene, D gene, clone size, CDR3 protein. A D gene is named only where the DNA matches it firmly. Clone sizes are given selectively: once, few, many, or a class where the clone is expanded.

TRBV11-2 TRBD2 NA CATSISGGFSYEQYF
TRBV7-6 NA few CASSLGGTHYNEQFF
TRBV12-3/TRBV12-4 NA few CASSLVGGFDGYTF
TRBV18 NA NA CASTGSGHNEQFF
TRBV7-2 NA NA CASSLSGLGPSQYKQFF
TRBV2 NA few CASRAEVNTEAFF
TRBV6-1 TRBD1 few CASIYRGSNQPQHF
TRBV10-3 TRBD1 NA CATESRDRNTDTQYF
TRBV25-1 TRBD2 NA CASRQSGGNEQFF
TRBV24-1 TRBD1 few CATGGQGGTSSYNEQFF
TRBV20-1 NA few CSAPRSEKLFF
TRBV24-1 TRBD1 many CATSDTDRGNEQFF
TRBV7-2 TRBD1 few CASSKRDRTITGTQYF
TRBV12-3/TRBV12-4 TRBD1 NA CASSTRTGANTEAFF
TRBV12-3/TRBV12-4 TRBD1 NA CASSLRTGAHYGYTF
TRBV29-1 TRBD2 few CSVEPSGRPDTQYF
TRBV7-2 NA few CASSLSYNYGYTF
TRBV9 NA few CASSVGETNYGYTF
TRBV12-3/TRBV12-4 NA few CASIPGTLNEQFF
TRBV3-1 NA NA CASSRYRAGRANEKLFF
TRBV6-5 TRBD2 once CASIPGGPNYNEQYF
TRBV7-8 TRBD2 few CASSTAGGKWETQYF
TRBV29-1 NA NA CSVLLGQNTDTQYF
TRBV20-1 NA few CSARAQGHGYTF
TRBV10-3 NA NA CAISEGNKGDGYTF
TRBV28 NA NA CASSLGNGDIQYF
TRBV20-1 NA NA CSARDSGQITSPLHF
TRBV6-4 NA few CASSEDPSGTDTQYF
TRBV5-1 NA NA CASSPRPEGTEAFF
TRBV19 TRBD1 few CASSTHNPRGRDWNTGELFF
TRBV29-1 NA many CSAEEVNIQYF
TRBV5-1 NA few CASSFLTTYNEQFF
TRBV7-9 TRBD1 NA CASSSGGTGGSGGNQPQHF
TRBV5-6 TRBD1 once CASTRTGRGSSYEQYF
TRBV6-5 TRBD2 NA CASSYFGGGPITPRRNEQFF
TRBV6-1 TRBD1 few CASSSRQTGGDNQPQHF
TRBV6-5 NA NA CASSYQGSLLNEQYF
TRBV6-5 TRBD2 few CASSYDPGGTDTQYF
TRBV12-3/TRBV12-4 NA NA CASSFWGGPLNEQFF
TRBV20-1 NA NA CSASSNMRPSRNEQFF
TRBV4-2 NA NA CASSHQLADTQYF
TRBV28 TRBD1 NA CASISELHRDRSYEQYF
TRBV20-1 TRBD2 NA CSAAAAGDRPTQYF
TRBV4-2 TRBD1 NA CASSQDFGQVSSYEQYF
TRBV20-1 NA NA CSARDQSGTEKLFF
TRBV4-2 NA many CASSQALDRNYEQYF
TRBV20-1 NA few CSAPLSGNTIYF
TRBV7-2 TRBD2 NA CASSLVYLAGGTDTQYF
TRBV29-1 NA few CSARPFGVLEETQYF
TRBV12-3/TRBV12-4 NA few CASTPQSLYGYTF
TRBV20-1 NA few CSASGGRTEAFF
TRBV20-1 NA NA CSVERWGEEQYF
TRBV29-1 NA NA CSVERWAEAFF
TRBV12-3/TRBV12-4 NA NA CASTSRRGPQHF
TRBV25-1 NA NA CASSPEGRVTGANVLTF
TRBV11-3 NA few CASSFQTGSYEQYF
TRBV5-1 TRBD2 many CASSPGTSGGSRIQYF